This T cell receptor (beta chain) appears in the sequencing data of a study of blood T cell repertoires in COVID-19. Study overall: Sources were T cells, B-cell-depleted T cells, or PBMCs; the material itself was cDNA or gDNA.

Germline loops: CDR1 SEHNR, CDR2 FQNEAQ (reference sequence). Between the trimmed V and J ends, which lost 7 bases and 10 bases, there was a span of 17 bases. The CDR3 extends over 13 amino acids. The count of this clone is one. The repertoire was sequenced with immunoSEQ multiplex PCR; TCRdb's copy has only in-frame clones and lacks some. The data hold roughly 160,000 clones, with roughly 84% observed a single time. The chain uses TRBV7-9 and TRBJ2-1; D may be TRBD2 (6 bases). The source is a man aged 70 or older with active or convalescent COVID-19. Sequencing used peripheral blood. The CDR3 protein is CASTTWDSWEQFF. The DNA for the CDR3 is TGTGCCAGCACGACATGGGACTCGTGGGAGCAGTTCTTC.